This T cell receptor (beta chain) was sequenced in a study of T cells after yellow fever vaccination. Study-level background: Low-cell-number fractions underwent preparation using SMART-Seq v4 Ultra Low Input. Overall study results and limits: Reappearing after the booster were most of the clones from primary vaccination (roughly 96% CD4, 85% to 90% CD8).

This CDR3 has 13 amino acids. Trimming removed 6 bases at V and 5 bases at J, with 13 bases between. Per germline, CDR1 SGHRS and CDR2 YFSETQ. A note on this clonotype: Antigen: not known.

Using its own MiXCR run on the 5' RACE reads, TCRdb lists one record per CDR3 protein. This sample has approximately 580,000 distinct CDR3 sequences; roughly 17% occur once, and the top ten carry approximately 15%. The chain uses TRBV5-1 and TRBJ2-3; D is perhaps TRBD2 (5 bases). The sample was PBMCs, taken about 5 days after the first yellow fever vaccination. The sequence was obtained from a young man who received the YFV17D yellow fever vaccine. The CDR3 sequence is CASMAARGDTQYF. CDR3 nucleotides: TGCGCCAGCATGGCGGCACGGGGAGATACGCAGTATTTT. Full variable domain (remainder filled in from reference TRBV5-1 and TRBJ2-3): KAGVTQTPRYLIKTRGQQVTLSCSPISGHRSVSWYQQTPGQGLQFLFEYFSETQRNKGNFPGRFSGRQFSNSRSEMNVSTLELGDSALYLCASMAARGDTQYFGPGTRLTVL.